Shown below are 30 T cell receptor beta chains from a single sample sequenced in a study of response to subunit inactivated influenza vaccine. TCRdb recomputed calls from the RT-PCR reads with MiXCR, one row per CDR3 protein. The sample consists of about 240,000 distinct CDR3 sequences, about 12% of them appearing once. The sample was non-naive T cells sorted from PBMCs, taken 14 to 15 days before vaccination. The receptor set was obtained from a man aged 50-60 years who received an inactivated influenza vaccine.

This clonotype was counted many times. V gene TRBV12-3 or TRBV12-4 combines with J gene TRBJ2-3; no firm D call. V shed 6 bases and J shed 3 bases, with 7 bases lying between them. CDR3 length equals 12 residues. Here the CDR3 DNA reads TGTGCCAGCAGCCGACCGACAGATACGCAGTATTTT. Its translation is CASSRPTDTQYF.

The rearrangement uses TRBV21-1 and TRBJ2-5; the DNA was not used to check the table's D call, TRBD1. TRBV21-1 is termed a pseudogene. This CDR3 contains 13 residues. Here the CDR3 DNA reads TGTGCCAGCCCCCCCGGGACCCAAGAGACCCAGTACTTC. It specifies CASPPGTQETQYF.

This clonotype was seen a handful of times. This rearrangement joins TRBV28 to TRBJ1-1; a possible D gene is TRBD1 (5 bases). This CDR3 has 13 residues. Trimming left V 7 bases short and J 10 bases short, with 19 bases between. Germline loops: CDR1 MDHEN, CDR2 SYDVKM. CDR3 sequence reads: CASKATAVKVAFF. The DNA of the CDR3 is TGTGCCAGCAAGGCGACAGCGGTGAAGGTAGCTTTCTTT.

The chain recombines TRBV4-3 with TRBJ2-1; 10 bases agree with TRBD1. This CDR3 spans 17 amino acids. V lost 0 bases and J lost 2; bases outside the gene matches: 4. Germline values: CDR1 LGHNA, CDR2 YSLEER. The CDR3 nucleotides are TGCGCCAGCAGCCAAGAATCGACAGGGGGCCCCTACAATGAGCAGTTCTTC. It specifies CASSQESTGGPYNEQFF.

Concerning this clonotype itself: The germline gene is not matched at one end of the junction; a read error may be the cause. The chain employs TRBV28 and TRBJ2-3; D possibly corresponds to TRBD2 (5 bases). The germline V gene encodes CDR1 MDHEN and CDR2 SYDVKM. The CDR3 is 15 residues long. The CDR3 protein is CASSFRRRNTDTQSF. The CDR3 DNA follows: TGTGCCAGCAGTTTTCGGAGGAGGAACACAGATACGCAGTCTTTT.

This clonotype has only one observation. Its ends do not fully match the called genes, so a read error is possible. The V call is TRBV5-4, the J call TRBJ2-7; no clear D. The CDR3 sequence is 14 residues long. Per the germline V gene, CDR1 is SGHNT and CDR2 is YYREEE (reference sequence). The chain's CDR3 is CAISPGGDSYEQYF. For the CDR3, the DNA is TGTGCCATCAGCCCTGGCGGAGATTCCTACGAGCAGTACTTC.

The CDR3 nucleotides read TGTGCCAGCAGCTTTTGGGCAGAGACCCAGTACTTC. It yields the protein CASSFWAETQYF. This chain links TRBV5-6 with TRBJ2-5; D is unresolved. Germline-derived CDR1 and CDR2 are SGHDT and YYEEEE. This CDR3 comprises 12 residues. V shed 2 bases and J shed 4 bases, with 6 bases lying between them.

A few counts support this clonotype. The V and J genes are TRBV11-2 and TRBJ2-7; 7 nucleotides line up with TRBD1. The CDR3 spans 15 residues. CDR1 is SGHAT and CDR2 is FQNNGV in the germline V gene. V was pared by 1 base and J by 5 bases, with 8 bases of the junction left unmatched. The CDR3 loop is CASSLAFRGLNEQYF. The CDR3 region has the DNA TGTGCCAGCAGCTTAGCGTTCAGGGGGTTAAACGAGCAGTACTTC.

This clonotype showed up many times. V usage is TRBV12-3 or TRBV12-4 and J usage is TRBJ2-2, with 12 bases identical to TRBD2. V shed 6 bases, J shed 7 bases, and the junction held 9 bases outside the gene matches. The CDR3 has 16 amino acids. Written as DNA, the CDR3 is TGTGCCAGCAGACATCGACTAGCGGGAGCGAACGGGGAGCTGTTTTTT. Its protein product is CASRHRLAGANGELFF.

This clonotype was seen only a few times. The rearrangement uses TRBV20-1 and TRBJ2-7; D remains ambiguous. The CDR3 consists of 13 residues. The germline gives CDR1 DFQATT, CDR2 SNEGSKA (reference sequence). The germline V and J ends were trimmed by 7 bases and 5 bases, with 18 bases remaining between them. CDR3 sequence reads: CSVYTMAAHEQYF. CDR3 DNA: TGCAGTGTTTATACTATGGCCGCCCACGAGCAGTACTTC.

A few counts support this clonotype. This chain links TRBV4-3 with TRBJ2-5; TRBD2 matches at 10 bases. Germline CDR1 reads LGHNA; CDR2 reads YSLEER. The CDR3 length is 16 residues. V shed 0 bases, J shed 4 bases, and the junction held 5 bases outside the gene matches. The CDR3 sequence: CASSQDRPSGGETQYF. CDR3 DNA sequence: TGCGCCAGCAGCCAAGACCGGCCTAGCGGGGGAGAGACCCAGTACTTC.

This clonotype has at least ten counts. V and J are TRBV14 and TRBJ2-4, with D perhaps TRBD2 (5 bases). The CDR3 consists of 21 residues. Germline V lookup: CDR1 SGHDN, CDR2 FVKESK. V dropped 4 bases and J dropped 0 bases, with 28 bases sitting between them. The CDR3 protein is CASSPRERQTNPKLAKNIQYF. The CDR3, as DNA: TGTGCCAGCAGCCCGCGAGAGCGGCAGACAAACCCGAAGCTAGCCAAAAACATTCAGTACTTC.

This sequence joins TRBV7-9 and TRBJ1-1, with D unclear. Germline V lookup: CDR1 SEHNR, CDR2 FQNEAQ (reference sequence). The V end lost 6 bases, the J end lost 1 base, and 6 bases lay between the germline ends. This CDR3 has 12 residues. CDR3 in DNA: TGTGCCAGCAGACTAGGGAACACTGAAGCTTTCTTT. This gives the protein CASRLGNTEAFF.

This clonotype was counted only a few times. CDR3 bases: TGCGCCAGCAGCTTGGCCGTCAGGAACACATACAATGAGCAGTTCTTC. Translating it yields CASSLAVRNTYNEQFF. The rearrangement links TRBV5-1 to TRBJ2-1; no reliable D call. The CDR3 has 16 amino acids. The germline gives CDR1 SGHRS, CDR2 YFSETQ. Trimming cost V 0 bases and J 4 bases, with 14 bases left between them. Full variable domain (rest looked up from reference TRBV5-1 and TRBJ2-1): KAGVTQTPRYLIKTRGQQVTLSCSPISGHRSVSWYQQTPGQGLQFLFEYFSETQRNKGNFPGRFSGRQFSNSRSEMNVSTLELGDSALYLCASSLAVRNTYNEQFFGPGTRLTVL.

This clonotype was observed a few times. V is TRBV12-3 or TRBV12-4 and J is TRBJ1-4; D might be TRBD1 (6 bases). The CDR3 loop spans 13 amino acids. Trimming cost V 6 bases and J 7 bases, with 12 bases left between them. The CDR3 loop is CASRRGQSEKLFF. CDR3 nucleotides: TGTGCCAGCAGAAGGGGACAATCTGAAAAACTGTTTTTT.

The chain couples TRBV29-1 to TRBJ2-1; unclear D gene. This CDR3 region has 13 residues. V was pared by 0 bases and J by 7 bases, with 10 bases between. CDR1 is SQVTM, CDR2 ANQGSEA, per germline. The CDR3 nucleotides are TGCAGCGTTGAAGAAGTCCAGGCGAATGAGCAGTTCTTC. This codes for CSVEEVQANEQFF.

This chain joins TRBV20-1 and TRBJ1-5, with 9 bases aligning to TRBD1. V was clipped by 0 bases and J by 1 base; unmatched bases: 4. In germline, CDR1 is DFQATT, CDR2 SNEGSKA (reference sequence). The CDR3 contains 16 residues. The CDR3 reads CSARELGTGSNQPQHF. In nucleotides, the CDR3 is TGCAGTGCTAGAGAGTTAGGGACAGGGAGCAATCAGCCCCAGCATTTT.

V gene TRBV5-5 combines with J gene TRBJ2-5; no reliable D call. Trimming removed 3 bases at V and 2 bases at J, with 11 bases between. Germline CDR1 reads SGHKS; CDR2 reads YYEKEE (reference sequence). The length of the CDR3 is 14 residues. The CDR3, as DNA: TGTGCCAGCAGCTGGCAAGGGAATCAAGAGACCCAGTACTTC. Translating it yields CASSWQGNQETQYF.

In this sample, this clonotype turned up a few times. This chain joins TRBV6-5 and TRBJ2-3; D remains ambiguous. This CDR3 has 16 residues. Germline V gene lookup returns CDR1 MNHEY and CDR2 SVGAGI. Trimming removed 2 bases from V and 2 bases from J, with 14 bases in between. The CDR3 spells CASSYIGAELTDTQYF. In DNA, the CDR3 is TGTGCCAGCAGTTACATTGGTGCAGAGCTCACAGATACGCAGTATTTT.

V is TRBV29-1 and J is TRBJ2-3; D is perhaps TRBD2 (6 bases). CDR1 and CDR2 from the germline V gene are SQVTM and ANQGSEA. V lost 4 bases to trimming and J lost 4 bases, with 9 bases between them. The CDR3 has 12 amino acids. DNA for the CDR3: TGCAGCGTTGCGCGGGGTGCAGATACGCAGTATTTT. It translates to CSVARGADTQYF.

This clonotype showed up just a few times. The chain recombines TRBV5-1 with TRBJ1-4, with D tentatively TRBD1 (5 bases). The CDR3 is made up of 15 amino acids. V lost 4 bases, J lost 4 bases, and 14 bases lay in between. Looked up from germline, CDR1 is SGHRS and CDR2 is YFSETQ. In nucleotides, the CDR3 is TGCGCCAGCAGCAAGGAGGGGAACATTAATGAAAAACTGTTTTTT. It translates to CASSKEGNINEKLFF.

There are a few counts of this clonotype. This chain connects TRBV6-5 to TRBJ1-6; D remains unclear. The CDR3 spans 13 residues. Trimming shortened V by 2 bases and J by 9 bases, and 8 bases separated the two germline ends. Germline values: CDR1 MNHEY, CDR2 SVGAGI. DNA for the CDR3: TGTGCCAGCAGTTACACGAGGAGTTCACCCCTCCACTTT. It specifies CASSYTRSSPLHF.

The chain recombines TRBV24-1 with TRBJ2-7, with 9 bases matching TRBD1. The V gene end was trimmed by 4 bases and the J gene end by 5 bases; junction bases not matched to a gene: 8. Per germline, CDR1 KGHDR and CDR2 SFDVKD. This CDR3 is 15 amino acids long. CDR3 DNA sequence: TGTGCCACCAGTGACGGGGACAGGGTGGTGAACGAGCAGTACTTC. Its protein product is CATSDGDRVVNEQYF.

This clonotype was recorded at least ten times. V is TRBV4-3 and J is TRBJ2-7; D assignment may be TRBD1 or TRBD2 (6 bases each). Germline-derived CDR1 and CDR2 are LGHNA and YSLEER. The V and J ends lost 4 bases and 4 bases respectively, with 17 bases between them. The CDR3 length is 15 residues. CDR3 nucleotide sequence: TGCGCCAGCAGCCGATATCGAGAGGGGGGTTACGAGCAGTACTTC. Translated: CASSRYREGGYEQYF.

This clonotype was counted ten times or more. The V gene is TRBV2, the J gene TRBJ1-5, with a weak D call TRBD1 (5 bases). V lost 6 bases and J 1 base, leaving 10 bases between the germline ends. Germline CDR1 SNHLY, CDR2 FYNNEI. This CDR3 region has 14 residues. The CDR3 region has the DNA TGTGCCAGCAGGCAGGGATGGAGCAATCAGCCCCAGCATTTT. Translated: CASRQGWSNQPQHF.

The chain couples TRBV5-1 to TRBJ2-5; 14 bases align to TRBD2. V trimming: 2 bases; J trimming: 2 bases; junction bases outside the gene matches: 2. Germline lookup yields CDR1 SGHRS and CDR2 YFSETQ. This CDR3 spans 16 amino acids. This CDR3 is CASSFGTSGSQETQYF. CDR3 DNA sequence: TGCGCCAGCAGCTTTGGGACTAGCGGGAGTCAAGAGACCCAGTACTTC.

Many counts were recorded for this clonotype. The genes are TRBV29-1 and TRBJ1-1, with no clear D. Trimming stripped 6 bases from V and 3 bases from J, with 11 bases between. Per the germline V gene, CDR1 is SQVTM and CDR2 is ANQGSEA. This CDR3 contains 12 residues. This CDR3 is CSVLEQDTEAFF. The CDR3 nucleotides are TGCAGCGTCCTGGAGCAGGACACTGAAGCTTTCTTT.

J is TRBJ2-7 and V is TRBV10-3; 12 bases map to TRBD1. Germline assignment: CDR1 ENHRY and CDR2 SYGVKD. This CDR3 comprises 16 residues. J lost 5 bases, V lost 2 bases, and 7 bases had no gene match. The CDR3 region is CAISERTGTGGHEQYF. Here the CDR3 DNA reads TGTGCCATCAGTGAGCGCACCGGGACAGGGGGCCACGAGCAGTACTTC.

This clonotype was counted between two and nine times. Here the CDR3 reads CASSFRQHNSPLHF. The CDR3 DNA sequence: TGTGCCAGCAGCTTTCGACAGCATAATTCACCCCTCCACTTT. The J gene is TRBJ1-6, the V gene TRBV7-2, with a possible D match to TRBD1 (5 bases). This CDR3 is 14 amino acids long. The germline V and J ends were trimmed by 3 bases and 5 bases, with 8 bases remaining between them. Germline V CDR1 and CDR2: SGHTA, FQGNSA.

The gene calls are TRBV20-1 and TRBJ2-5, with D tentatively TRBD2 (6 bases). Germline CDR1 DFQATT, CDR2 SNEGSKA (reference sequence). Deletions cut 0 bases from V and 2 bases from J, with 10 bases between. CDR3 length: 14 amino acids. CDR3 DNA sequence: TGCAGTGCTAGAGAGGGGGGACGACAAGAGACCCAGTACTTC. The encoded protein is CSAREGGRQETQYF.